Included here is one T cell receptor (beta chain) sequence, with context. Its target is unknown. Here immunoSEQ multiplex PCR was the method, and the copy in TCRdb shows in-frame clones only, minus some. The sample contains approximately 270,000 clones, about 88% of which appear only once. This sample was taken from a study of cytomegalovirus exposure and HLA in healthy donors. Looking at the study overall: According to later analysis, the same platform produced the 120 validation and several hundred first-cohort repertoires. Regarding the study as a whole: Across donors, most TCRs were seen rarely, yet some public ones were widespread. Overall, approximately 150 TCR beta chains were annotated as cytomegalovirus-associated.

Germline V lookup: CDR1 MNHNS, CDR2 SASEGT. The CDR3 has 13 amino acids. V was trimmed by 5 bases and J by 6 bases, leaving 10 bases between them. The chain uses TRBV6-1 and TRBJ2-2, with D unclear. Sequencing was performed on PBMCs. The clonotype originates from a man between 18 and 29 years old in good health and CMV-seropositive. Here the CDR3 reads CASSKDHAGELFF. For the CDR3, the DNA is TGTGCCAGCAGTAAAGACCATGCCGGGGAGCTGTTTTTT.